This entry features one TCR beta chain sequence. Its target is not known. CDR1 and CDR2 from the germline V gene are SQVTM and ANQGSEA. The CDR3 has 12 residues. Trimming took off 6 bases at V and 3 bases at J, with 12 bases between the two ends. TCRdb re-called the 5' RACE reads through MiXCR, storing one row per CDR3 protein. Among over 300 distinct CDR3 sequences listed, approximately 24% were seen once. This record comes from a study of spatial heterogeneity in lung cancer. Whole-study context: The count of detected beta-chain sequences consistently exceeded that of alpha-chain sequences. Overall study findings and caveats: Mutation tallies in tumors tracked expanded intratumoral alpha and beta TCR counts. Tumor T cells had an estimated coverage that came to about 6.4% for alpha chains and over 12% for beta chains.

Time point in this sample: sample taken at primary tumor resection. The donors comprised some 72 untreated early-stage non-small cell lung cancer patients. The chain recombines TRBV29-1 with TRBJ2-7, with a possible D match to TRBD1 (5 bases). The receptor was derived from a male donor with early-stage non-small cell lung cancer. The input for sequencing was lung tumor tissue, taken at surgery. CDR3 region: CSVKTGVYEQYF. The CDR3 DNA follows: TGCAGCGTAAAAACAGGAGTCTACGAGCAGTACTTC.